This T cell receptor beta chain is drawn from a study of shared clonotypes between healthy human individuals. Study as a whole: The composition of the donors was a couple of women and three men aged 18 to 49.

There are 16 residues in the CDR3. The germline gives CDR1 LNHNV, CDR2 YYDKDF (reference sequence). CD4+ cells yielded CD45RA+ naive and CD45RA-negative memory subsets. With respect to this clone: The junction and the germline gene differ at one end; a read error may be behind it. Distinct nucleotide sequences in the sample also encode this CDR3.

Sequencing was performed with immunoSEQ multiplex PCR; in TCRdb, only in-frame clones are kept and a portion is missing. Of about 2.4 million clones listed, over 85% are singletons. This clonotype originated in a man aged 18 to 35 in good health. Some clones in this sample may be carry-over from other donors' samples. The chain links TRBV15 to TRBJ2-7; 7 nucleotides agree with TRBD1. The sample consisted of naive CD4+ T cells from PBMCs. Subset in this sample: CD45RA+ positively selected. CDR3 sequence (DNA): TGTGCCACCAGCAGGGCCGGCACAGGGGCATCCTACGAACAGTACTTC. It yields the protein CATSRAGTGASYEQYF.